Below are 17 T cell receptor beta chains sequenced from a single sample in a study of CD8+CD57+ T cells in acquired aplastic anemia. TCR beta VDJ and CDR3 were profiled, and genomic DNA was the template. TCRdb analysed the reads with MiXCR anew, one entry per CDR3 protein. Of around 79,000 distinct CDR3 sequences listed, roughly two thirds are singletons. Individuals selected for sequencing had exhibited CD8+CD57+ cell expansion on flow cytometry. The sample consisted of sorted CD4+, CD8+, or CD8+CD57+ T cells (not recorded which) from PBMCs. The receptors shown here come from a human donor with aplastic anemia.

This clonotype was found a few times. The chain's CDR3 is CSQTGRGFSQNEQFF. CDR3 in DNA: TGCAGCCAGACGGGCCGGGGGTTTTCCCAAAATGAGCAGTTCTTC. V is TRBV29-1 and J is TRBJ2-1; TRBD2 might be the D (6 bases). The V end lost 8 bases, the J end lost 7 bases, and 24 bases lay between the germline ends. The CDR3 runs 15 residues. Per germline, CDR1 SQVTM and CDR2 ANQGSEA.

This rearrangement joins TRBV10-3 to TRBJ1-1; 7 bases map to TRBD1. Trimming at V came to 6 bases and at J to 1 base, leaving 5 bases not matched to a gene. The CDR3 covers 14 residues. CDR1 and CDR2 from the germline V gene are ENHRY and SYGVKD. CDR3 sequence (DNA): TGTGCCATCAGCCCGGGACAGACGAACACTGAAGCTTTCTTT. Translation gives CAISPGQTNTEAFF.

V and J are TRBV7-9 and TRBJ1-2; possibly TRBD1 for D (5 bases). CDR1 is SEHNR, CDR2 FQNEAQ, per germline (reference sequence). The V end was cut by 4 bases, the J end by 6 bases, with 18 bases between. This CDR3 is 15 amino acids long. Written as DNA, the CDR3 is TGTGCCAGCAGCTCGTCCAGAGGGGAAACGGATGGCTACACCTTC. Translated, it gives CASSSSRGETDGYTF.

This CDR3 is CASSVDSSSGNTIYF. The DNA of the CDR3 is TGCGCCAGCAGTGTGGACAGTAGCTCTGGAAACACCATATATTTT. This sequence joins TRBV10-1 and TRBJ1-3; D may be TRBD1 (6 bases). CDR3 length: 15 amino acids. Trimming took 4 bases from V and 0 from J, leaving 10 bases between them. The V gene's germline CDR1 is WNHNN and CDR2 SYGVQD (reference sequence).

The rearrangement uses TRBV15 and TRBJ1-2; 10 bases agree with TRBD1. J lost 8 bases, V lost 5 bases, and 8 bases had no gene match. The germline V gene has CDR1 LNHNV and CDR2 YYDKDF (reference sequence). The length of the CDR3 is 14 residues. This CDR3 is CATSSRQGARGYTF. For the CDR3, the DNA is TGTGCCACCAGCTCACGACAGGGGGCAAGGGGCTACACCTTC.

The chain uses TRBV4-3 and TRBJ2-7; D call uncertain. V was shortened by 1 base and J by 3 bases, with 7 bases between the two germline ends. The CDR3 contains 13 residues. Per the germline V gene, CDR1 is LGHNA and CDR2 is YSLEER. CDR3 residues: CASSQAPSYEQYF. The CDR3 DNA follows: TGCGCCAGCAGCCAAGCGCCAAGCTACGAGCAGTACTTC.

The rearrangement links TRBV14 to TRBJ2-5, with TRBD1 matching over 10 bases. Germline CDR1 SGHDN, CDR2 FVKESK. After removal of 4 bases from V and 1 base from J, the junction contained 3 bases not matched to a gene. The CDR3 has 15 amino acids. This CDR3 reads CASSRDRGLQETQYF. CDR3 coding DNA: TGTGCCAGCAGCCGGGACAGGGGACTCCAAGAGACCCAGTACTTC.

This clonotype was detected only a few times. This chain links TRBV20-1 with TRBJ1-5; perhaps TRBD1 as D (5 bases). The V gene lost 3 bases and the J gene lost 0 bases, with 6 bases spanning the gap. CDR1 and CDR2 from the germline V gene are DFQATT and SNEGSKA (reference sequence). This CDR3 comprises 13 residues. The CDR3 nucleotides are TGCAGTGCTAGGGGGGATAGCAATCAGCCCCAGCATTTT. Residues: CSARGDSNQPQHF.

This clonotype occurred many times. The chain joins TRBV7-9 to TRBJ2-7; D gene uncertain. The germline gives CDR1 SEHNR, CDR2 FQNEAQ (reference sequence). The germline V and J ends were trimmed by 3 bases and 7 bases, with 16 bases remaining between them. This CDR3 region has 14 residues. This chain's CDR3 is CASSFRDLAEEQYF. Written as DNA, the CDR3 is TGTGCCAGCAGCTTTAGAGATCTTGCGGAAGAGCAGTACTTC.

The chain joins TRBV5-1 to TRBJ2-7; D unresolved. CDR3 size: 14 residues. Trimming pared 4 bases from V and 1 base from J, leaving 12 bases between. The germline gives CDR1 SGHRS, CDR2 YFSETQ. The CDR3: CASSPGPGSYEQYF. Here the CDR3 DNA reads TGCGCCAGCAGCCCCGGGCCTGGTTCCTACGAGCAGTACTTC.

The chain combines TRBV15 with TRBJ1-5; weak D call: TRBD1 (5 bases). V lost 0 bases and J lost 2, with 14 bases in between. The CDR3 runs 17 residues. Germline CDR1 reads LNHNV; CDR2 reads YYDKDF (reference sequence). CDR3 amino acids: CATSRERRQGGNQPQHF. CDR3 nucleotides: TGTGCCACCAGCAGAGAGCGTCGGCAGGGAGGCAATCAGCCCCAGCATTTT. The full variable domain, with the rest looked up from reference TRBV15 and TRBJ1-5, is DAMVIQNPRYQVTQFGKPVTLSCSQTLNHNVMYWYQQKSSQAPKLLFHYYDKDFNNEADTPDNFQSRRPNTSFCFLDIRSPGLGDTAMYLCATSRERRQGGNQPQHFGDGTRLSIL.

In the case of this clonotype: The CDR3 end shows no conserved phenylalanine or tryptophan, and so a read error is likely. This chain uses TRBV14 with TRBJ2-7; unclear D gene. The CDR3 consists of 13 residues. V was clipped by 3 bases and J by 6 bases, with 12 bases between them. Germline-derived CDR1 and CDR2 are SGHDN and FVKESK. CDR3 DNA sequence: TGTGCCAGCAGCCAGGTAGCTCCGAGCGAGCAGTACCTC. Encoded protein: CASSQVAPSEQYL.

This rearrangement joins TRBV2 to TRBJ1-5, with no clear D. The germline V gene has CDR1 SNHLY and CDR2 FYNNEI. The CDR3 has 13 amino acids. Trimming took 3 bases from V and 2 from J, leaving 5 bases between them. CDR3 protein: CASSDVGNQPQHF. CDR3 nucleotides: TGTGCCAGCAGTGATGTCGGCAATCAGCCCCAGCATTTT.

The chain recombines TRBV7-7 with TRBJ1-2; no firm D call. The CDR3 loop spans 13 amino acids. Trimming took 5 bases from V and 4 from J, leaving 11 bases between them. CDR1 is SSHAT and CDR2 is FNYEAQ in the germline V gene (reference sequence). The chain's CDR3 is CASSAPTLYGYTF. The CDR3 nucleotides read TGTGCCAGCAGCGCACCCACCCTCTATGGCTACACCTTC.

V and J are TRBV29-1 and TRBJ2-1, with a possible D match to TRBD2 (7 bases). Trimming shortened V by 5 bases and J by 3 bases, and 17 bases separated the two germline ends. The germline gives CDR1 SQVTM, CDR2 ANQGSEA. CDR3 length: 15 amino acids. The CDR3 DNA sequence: TGCAGCGTTACTCGAGGGGGGGGGGGCTACAATGAGCAGTTCTTC. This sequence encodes CSVTRGGGGYNEQFF.

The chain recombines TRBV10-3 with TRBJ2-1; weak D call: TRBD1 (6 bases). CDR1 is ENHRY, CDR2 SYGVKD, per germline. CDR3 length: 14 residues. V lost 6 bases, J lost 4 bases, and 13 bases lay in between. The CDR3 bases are TGTGCCATCAGCCGGGACACTTCATACAATGAGCAGTTCTTC. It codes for CAISRDTSYNEQFF.

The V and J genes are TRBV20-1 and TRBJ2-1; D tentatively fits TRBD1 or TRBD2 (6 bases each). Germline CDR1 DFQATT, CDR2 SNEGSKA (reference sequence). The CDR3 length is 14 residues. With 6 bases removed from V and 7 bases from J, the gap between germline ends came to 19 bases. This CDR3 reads CSASEGGEGNEQFF. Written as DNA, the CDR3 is TGCAGTGCCTCGGAGGGGGGCGAGGGGAATGAGCAGTTCTTC.